The rows below give T cell receptor beta chains drawn from one sample of a study of T cells in Graves' hyperthyroidism and ophthalmopathy. TCRdb independently ran MiXCR on the multiplex PCR reads; one entry per CDR3 protein. The sample records 400,000 or so distinct CDR3 sequences, roughly 15% being singletons. The specimen sequenced was blood. The receptor set was obtained from a woman in her sixties with Graves' ophthalmopathy. The CDR3 runs from the conserved cysteine through the conserved F or W. Each record gives: J gene, V gene, clone size, D gene, CDR3 DNA, CDR3 protein. A D gene is named only where the DNA matches it firmly. Clone size is shown for a subset of rows, as once, few, many or a class of expanded clone.

J gene: TRBJ2-7; V gene: TRBV29-1; clone size: many; D gene: TRBD1; CDR3 DNA: TGCAGCGTTACAGGGGTGTACGAGCAGTACTTC; CDR3 protein: CSVTGVYEQYF
J gene: TRBJ2-3; V gene: TRBV5-8; clone size: .; D gene: .; CDR3 DNA: TGTGCCAGCAGCTTGCTGGTGTCAGATACGCAGTATTTT; CDR3 protein: CASSLLVSDTQYF
J gene: TRBJ2-5; V gene: TRBV7-3; clone size: .; D gene: .; CDR3 DNA: TGTGCCAGCAGTTCGGGGGACAGTATTGAGACCCAGTACTTC; CDR3 protein: CASSSGDSIETQYF
J gene: TRBJ2-2; V gene: TRBV4-1; clone size: .; D gene: TRBD2; CDR3 DNA: TGCGCCAGCAGCCAAGAAGGGACTAGGACCGGGGAGCTGTTTTTT; CDR3 protein: CASSQEGTRTGELFF
J gene: TRBJ2-1; V gene: TRBV28; clone size: many; D gene: TRBD2; CDR3 DNA: TGTGCCAGCAGTTTGGCGGGAGGCCGGGACAATGAGCAGTTCTTC; CDR3 protein: CASSLAGGRDNEQFF
J gene: TRBJ2-2; V gene: TRBV20-1; clone size: many; D gene: .; CDR3 DNA: TGCAGTGCCAGTGCAACCGGGGAGCTGTTTTTT; CDR3 protein: CSASATGELFF
J gene: TRBJ2-3; V gene: TRBV20-1; clone size: many; D gene: .; CDR3 DNA: TGCAGTGCTGACGGTTCAAAGGGGGGAGATACGCAGTATTTT; CDR3 protein: CSADGSKGGDTQYF
J gene: TRBJ1-5; V gene: TRBV30; clone size: many; D gene: .; CDR3 DNA: TGTGCCTGGAGTGTACGAGGTAATCAGCCCCAGCATTTT; CDR3 protein: CAWSVRGNQPQHF
J gene: TRBJ2-1; V gene: TRBV24-1; clone size: .; D gene: TRBD2; CDR3 DNA: TGTGCCACCAGTTTCATAGCGGGAGACCACAATGAGCAGTTCTTC; CDR3 protein: CATSFIAGDHNEQFF
J gene: TRBJ2-3; V gene: TRBV7-9; clone size: few; D gene: .; CDR3 DNA: TGTGCCAGCAGCCTAGGGGGGGCTAGCGGCACAGATACGCAGTATTTT; CDR3 protein: CASSLGGASGTDTQYF
J gene: TRBJ2-7; V gene: TRBV30; clone size: many; D gene: .; CDR3 DNA: TGTGCCTGGAGTGTTGATTCCTACGAGCAGTACTTC; CDR3 protein: CAWSVDSYEQYF
J gene: TRBJ1-3; V gene: TRBV18; clone size: .; D gene: .; CDR3 DNA: TGTGCCAGCTCACCACCCAGGGGAATCTCTGGAAACACCATATATTTT; CDR3 protein: CASSPPRGISGNTIYF
J gene: TRBJ2-3; V gene: TRBV28; clone size: many; D gene: .; CDR3 DNA: TGTGCCAGCACTTCTGGCGGGGTGGGAACAGATACGCAGTATTTT; CDR3 protein: CASTSGGVGTDTQYF
J gene: TRBJ2-3; V gene: TRBV20-1; clone size: many; D gene: .; CDR3 DNA: TGCAGTGCTAGCACAGTTACAGGCACAGATACGCAGTATTTT; CDR3 protein: CSASTVTGTDTQYF
J gene: TRBJ2-4; V gene: TRBV2; clone size: .; D gene: .; CDR3 DNA: TGTGCCAGTAGTGGGCGGGGGCTGGCCAAAAACATTCAGTACTTC; CDR3 protein: CASSGRGLAKNIQYF
J gene: TRBJ2-7; V gene: TRBV30; clone size: many; D gene: .; CDR3 DNA: TGTGCCTGGAGTGACAGTCCCTACCCCTACGAGCAGTACTTC; CDR3 protein: CAWSDSPYPYEQYF
J gene: TRBJ2-1; V gene: TRBV9; clone size: .; D gene: .; CDR3 DNA: TGTGCCAGCAGCAGATACGGACCAGAGCAGTTCTTC; CDR3 protein: CASSRYGPEQFF
J gene: TRBJ1-1; V gene: TRBV6-2/TRBV6-3; clone size: many; D gene: TRBD1; CDR3 DNA: TGTGCCAGCAGTCGCGGGACAGGGCACACTGAAGCTTTCTTT; CDR3 protein: CASSRGTGHTEAFF
J gene: TRBJ1-1; V gene: TRBV12-3/TRBV12-4; clone size: few; D gene: .; CDR3 DNA: TGTGCCAGCAGTTTGGGGGGGGGGCTGGGGAACACTGAAGCTTTCTTT; CDR3 protein: CASSLGGGLGNTEAFF
J gene: TRBJ2-1; V gene: TRBV11-2; clone size: many; D gene: TRBD2; CDR3 DNA: TGTGCCAGCAGCTTATCCGGGAGGGCTGGTGAGCAGTTCTTC; CDR3 protein: CASSLSGRAGEQFF
J gene: TRBJ2-1; V gene: TRBV7-8; clone size: many; D gene: .; CDR3 DNA: TGTGCCAGCAGCTCTATCCAGGCTAATGAGCAGTTCTTC; CDR3 protein: CASSSIQANEQFF
J gene: TRBJ1-4; V gene: TRBV28; clone size: few; D gene: .; CDR3 DNA: TGTGCCAGCAGTTGGCCCCCGAGTCCGGGCGGAAAACTGTTTTTT; CDR3 protein: CASSWPPSPGGKLFF
J gene: TRBJ2-1; V gene: TRBV20-1; clone size: many; D gene: TRBD2; CDR3 DNA: TGCAGTGCTAGAGATAGCCTAGCGGGAGGGAATGAGCAGTTCTTC; CDR3 protein: CSARDSLAGGNEQFF
J gene: TRBJ2-6; V gene: TRBV20-1; clone size: .; D gene: TRBD1; CDR3 DNA: TGCAGTGCTAGAACTGCTCAGGGGGCGCCCTCTGGGGCCAACGTCCTGACTTTC; CDR3 protein: CSARTAQGAPSGANVLTF
J gene: TRBJ2-2; V gene: TRBV20-1; clone size: many; D gene: TRBD1; CDR3 DNA: TGCAGTGCTAGAACCGGGACAGGGGCCGGGGAGCTGTTTTTT; CDR3 protein: CSARTGTGAGELFF
J gene: TRBJ2-1; V gene: TRBV7-2; clone size: .; D gene: .; CDR3 DNA: TGTGCCAGCAGCCTAACCCCGACCGGGACGAACAATGAGCAGTTCTTC; CDR3 protein: CASSLTPTGTNNEQFF
J gene: TRBJ2-7; V gene: TRBV20-1; clone size: .; D gene: .; CDR3 DNA: TGCAGTGCTAGTGGTCTTCAGACCTACGAGCAGTACTTC; CDR3 protein: CSASGLQTYEQYF
J gene: TRBJ2-5; V gene: TRBV7-9; clone size: many; D gene: .; CDR3 DNA: TGTGCCAGCAGCTTTAAGACAGAGTCTGCGAAGACCCAGTACTTC; CDR3 protein: CASSFKTESAKTQYF
J gene: TRBJ1-4; V gene: TRBV20-1; clone size: .; D gene: .; CDR3 DNA: TGCAGTGCTAGAGGAAGTGTGGGGGGTGAAAAACTGTTTTTT; CDR3 protein: CSARGSVGGEKLFF
J gene: TRBJ2-7; V gene: TRBV28; clone size: many; D gene: TRBD2; CDR3 DNA: TGTGCCAGCAGATGGACTAGCGGGAGGTACGAGCAGTACTTC; CDR3 protein: CASRWTSGRYEQYF
J gene: TRBJ2-7; V gene: TRBV5-1; clone size: few; D gene: TRBD1; CDR3 DNA: TGCGCCAGCAGACCCGCGGAAACAGGGGAAGAGCAGTACTTC; CDR3 protein: CASRPAETGEEQYF
J gene: TRBJ2-3; V gene: TRBV29-1; clone size: many; D gene: TRBD2; CDR3 DNA: TGCAGCGTTGAAGACACTAGCGGGAGGGCCGGAGATACGCAGTATTTT; CDR3 protein: CSVEDTSGRAGDTQYF
J gene: TRBJ2-1; V gene: TRBV24-1; clone size: many; D gene: TRBD2; CDR3 DNA: TGTGCCACCAGTGATCCGAGCGGGAGGGCCGGCAATGAGCAGTTCTTC; CDR3 protein: CATSDPSGRAGNEQFF
J gene: TRBJ1-3; V gene: TRBV5-1; clone size: few; D gene: TRBD1; CDR3 DNA: TGCGCCAGCAGCATCGACAGGGCAGTAGGAAACACCATATATTTT; CDR3 protein: CASSIDRAVGNTIYF
J gene: TRBJ1-4; V gene: TRBV2; clone size: many; D gene: .; CDR3 DNA: TGTGCCAGCAGTGAAGGACAAGGGTGGGAAAAACTGTTTTTT; CDR3 protein: CASSEGQGWEKLFF
J gene: TRBJ2-1; V gene: TRBV29-1; clone size: .; D gene: TRBD2; CDR3 DNA: TGCAGCGTTGATAGACTAGCGGGGAACAATGAGCAGTTCTTC; CDR3 protein: CSVDRLAGNNEQFF
J gene: TRBJ2-2; V gene: TRBV7-9; clone size: .; D gene: .; CDR3 DNA: TGTGCCAGCAGCCCTAGGAGCAGCCCAAACACCGGGGAGCTGTTTTTT; CDR3 protein: CASSPRSSPNTGELFF
J gene: TRBJ2-7; V gene: TRBV19; clone size: many; D gene: .; CDR3 DNA: TGTGCCAGTAGGGGGGCCACCTACGAGCAGTACTTC; CDR3 protein: CASRGATYEQYF
J gene: TRBJ1-1; V gene: TRBV6-1; clone size: many; D gene: TRBD1; CDR3 DNA: TGTGCCAGCTTCCCCAGGGACCCGACAGGGACTATGAACACTGAAGCTTTCTTT; CDR3 protein: CASFPRDPTGTMNTEAFF
J gene: TRBJ1-1; V gene: TRBV2; clone size: .; D gene: TRBD1; CDR3 DNA: TGTGCCACCCTCTCGGGACAGGTGCTGAACACTGAAGCTTTCTTT; CDR3 protein: CATLSGQVLNTEAFF
J gene: TRBJ2-5; V gene: TRBV30; clone size: many; D gene: .; CDR3 DNA: TGTGCCTGGAGGAACGGAGGGGAGACCCAGTACTTC; CDR3 protein: CAWRNGGETQYF
J gene: TRBJ2-7; V gene: TRBV30; clone size: many; D gene: .; CDR3 DNA: TGTGCCTGGAGGGGGGGGCCGTGGGAGCAGTACTTC; CDR3 protein: CAWRGGPWEQYF
J gene: TRBJ1-1; V gene: TRBV7-3; clone size: .; D gene: TRBD1; CDR3 DNA: TGTGCCAGCAGCCCTGGACAGGGGGAGACTGAAGCTTTCTTT; CDR3 protein: CASSPGQGETEAFF
J gene: TRBJ2-7; V gene: TRBV11-2; clone size: few; D gene: TRBD2; CDR3 DNA: TGTGCCAGCAGCTGGGGACTACGCGGCGAGCAGTACTTC; CDR3 protein: CASSWGLRGEQYF
J gene: TRBJ2-3; V gene: TRBV11-2; clone size: many; D gene: .; CDR3 DNA: TGTGCCAGCAGCGAAGGGTGGAGCTCGGGGGATACGCAGTATTTT; CDR3 protein: CASSEGWSSGDTQYF
J gene: TRBJ2-3; V gene: TRBV7-9; clone size: many; D gene: .; CDR3 DNA: TGTGCCAGCAGCTCGACCACAGATACGCAGTATTTT; CDR3 protein: CASSSTTDTQYF
J gene: TRBJ2-5; V gene: TRBV5-1; clone size: many; D gene: .; CDR3 DNA: TGCGCCAGCAGCTTGCTCGGGCAAGAGACCCAGTACTTC; CDR3 protein: CASSLLGQETQYF
J gene: TRBJ1-5; V gene: TRBV20-1; clone size: many; D gene: .; CDR3 DNA: TGCAGTGCTAGCGCTCAACGGACGGTTAGCAATCAGCCCCAGCATTTT; CDR3 protein: CSASAQRTVSNQPQHF
J gene: TRBJ2-5; V gene: TRBV5-1; clone size: few; D gene: TRBD2; CDR3 DNA: TGCGCCAGCAGAGGTAGCGGGGTCCCGGAGACCCAGTACTTC; CDR3 protein: CASRGSGVPETQYF
J gene: TRBJ2-5; V gene: TRBV5-1; clone size: .; D gene: .; CDR3 DNA: TGCGCCAGCAGCCCCGGGAGCGGACAAGAGACCCAGTACTTC; CDR3 protein: CASSPGSGQETQYF
J gene: TRBJ2-7; V gene: TRBV28; clone size: many; D gene: .; CDR3 DNA: TGTGCCAGCAGGAGGCAGGGTTTCGACGAGCAGTACTTC; CDR3 protein: CASRRQGFDEQYF
J gene: TRBJ2-7; V gene: TRBV20-1; clone size: many; D gene: TRBD1; CDR3 DNA: TGCAGTGCTAGAGATCAGGCGGCAGGGGGCAAGTACGAGCAGTACTTC; CDR3 protein: CSARDQAAGGKYEQYF
J gene: TRBJ2-7; V gene: TRBV5-1; clone size: many; D gene: .; CDR3 DNA: TGCGCCAGCAGCCGGGACGGGACCTACGAGCAGTACTTC; CDR3 protein: CASSRDGTYEQYF
J gene: TRBJ2-4; V gene: TRBV28; clone size: many; D gene: TRBD2; CDR3 DNA: TGTGCCAGCAGTTTAGGGGCTAGCGGGAGCCGTGGGGCCAAAAACATTCAGTACTTC; CDR3 protein: CASSLGASGSRGAKNIQYF
J gene: TRBJ2-2; V gene: TRBV5-4; clone size: .; D gene: .; CDR3 DNA: TGTGCCAGCAGCCCGCCGGGGCGGGCGAACACCGGGGAGCTGTTTTTT; CDR3 protein: CASSPPGRANTGELFF
J gene: TRBJ1-3; V gene: TRBV5-4; clone size: few; D gene: TRBD1; CDR3 DNA: TGTGCCAGCAGCCCGGGACAGGGTAGAAACACCATATATTTT; CDR3 protein: CASSPGQGRNTIYF
J gene: TRBJ2-7; V gene: TRBV20-1; clone size: many; D gene: TRBD1; CDR3 DNA: TGCAGTGCCGAGGCGGGACAGGGGGCCTACGAGCAGTACTTC; CDR3 protein: CSAEAGQGAYEQYF